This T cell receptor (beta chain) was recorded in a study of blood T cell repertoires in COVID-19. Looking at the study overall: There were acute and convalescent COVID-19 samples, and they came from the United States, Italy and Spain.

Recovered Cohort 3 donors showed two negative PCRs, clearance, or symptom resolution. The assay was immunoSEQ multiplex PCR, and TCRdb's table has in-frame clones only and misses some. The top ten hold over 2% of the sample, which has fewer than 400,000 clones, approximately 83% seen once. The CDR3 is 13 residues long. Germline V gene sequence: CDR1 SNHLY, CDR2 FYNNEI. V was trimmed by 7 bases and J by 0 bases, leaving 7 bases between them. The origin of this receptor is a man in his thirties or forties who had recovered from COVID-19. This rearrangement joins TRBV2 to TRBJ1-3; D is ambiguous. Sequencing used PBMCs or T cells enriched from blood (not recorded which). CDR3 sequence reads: CASTAGSGNTIYF. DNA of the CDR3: TGTGCCAGCACGGCAGGCTCTGGAAACACCATATATTTT.